The 13 T cell receptor beta chains below all came from one sample that was sequenced in a study of blood T cell repertoires in COVID-19. Repertoires were generated with immunoSEQ multiplex PCR, while TCRdb's copy carries only in-frame clones and drops some. The table lists about 110,000 clones, more than 70% of them singletons, with 4.9% in the top ten. Source material: peripheral blood. These receptors came from a man aged 35-49 years with active or convalescent COVID-19.

In its sample, this clone was seen a few times. The rearrangement links TRBV28 to TRBJ2-3; a possible D gene is TRBD2 (5 bases). The CDR3 length is 14 residues. Per the germline V gene, CDR1 is MDHEN and CDR2 is SYDVKM. V shed 6 bases and J shed 0 bases, with 10 bases lying between them. CDR3 bases: TGTGCCAGCAGGCCCCCGGGGAGCACAGATACGCAGTATTTT. Amino acid sequence: CASRPPGSTDTQYF.

The chain carries TRBV6-1 and TRBJ2-6, with 9 nucleotides matching TRBD1. The junction had 3 bases not matched to a gene; V was cut back by 4 bases and J by 2 bases. The CDR3 length is 16 residues. The V gene's germline CDR1 is MNHNS and CDR2 SASEGT. CDR3 protein: CASSGTGGAGANVLTF. The CDR3 nucleotides read TGTGCCAGCAGTGGTACAGGGGGCGCTGGGGCCAACGTCCTGACTTTC.

The chain recombines TRBV5-1 with TRBJ2-7; D perhaps matches TRBD2 (5 bases). The CDR3 consists of 14 residues. Looked up from germline, CDR1 is SGHRS and CDR2 is YFSETQ. V was pared by 4 bases and J by 6 bases, with 17 bases between. CDR3 coding DNA: TGCGCCAGCAGCCTACTAGACAAAGGCGGCGAGCAGTACTTC. This sequence encodes CASSLLDKGGEQYF. Supplemented by reference TRBV5-1 and TRBJ2-7, the full variable domain reads KAGVTQTPRYLIKTRGQQVTLSCSPISGHRSVSWYQQTPGQGLQFLFEYFSETQRNKGNFPGRFSGRQFSNSRSEMNVSTLELGDSALYLCASSLLDKGGEQYFGPGTRLTVT.

Comment on this clone: This specimen includes other DNA sequences encoding the same CDR3. The chain is built from TRBV7-3 and TRBJ2-7; 7 bases fit TRBD2. The CDR3 is 14 residues long. Per germline, CDR1 SGHTA and CDR2 FQGTGA. The V segment lost 0 bases and the J segment 3 bases; nucleotides outside the gene matches: 2. The CDR3, as DNA: TGTGCCAGCAGCTTAACGGGCGGGAGCTACGAGCAGTACTTC. It encodes CASSLTGGSYEQYF.

The chain combines TRBV30 with TRBJ2-1; 7 bases are a match to TRBD1. In germline, CDR1 is GTSNPN, CDR2 SVGIG (reference sequence). V shed 4 bases and J 9 bases; nucleotides not matched to a gene: 3. This CDR3 region has 11 residues. The CDR3 nucleotides read TGTGCCTGGAAGGGGGCCGTTGAGCAGTTCTTC. It is translated as CAWKGAVEQFF.

This clone appeared once. The chain is built from TRBV9 and TRBJ2-1; D is possibly TRBD2 (6 bases). V was trimmed by 1 base and J by 5 bases, leaving 13 bases between them. The CDR3 extends over 15 amino acids. CDR1 SGDLS and CDR2 YYNGEE come from the germline V gene. CDR3 loop: CASSVPSATNNEQFF. Written as DNA, the CDR3 is TGTGCCAGCAGCGTACCTAGCGCGACAAACAATGAGCAGTTCTTC.

This clone was observed once. This CDR3 is CASSFTQGYEQYF. In nucleotides, the CDR3 is TGTGCCAGCAGTTTCACCCAGGGCTACGAGCAGTACTTC. The rearrangement joins TRBV6-2 or TRBV6-3 to TRBJ2-7; possible D gene TRBD1, 5 bases. Between the trimmed V and J ends, which lost 4 bases and 3 bases, there was a span of 10 bases. The CDR3 sequence is 13 residues long. Looked up from germline, CDR1 is MNHEY and CDR2 is SVGEGT.

J is TRBJ1-1 and V is TRBV28, with a possible D match to TRBD1 (5 bases). V lost 2 bases to trimming and J lost 4 bases, with 11 bases between them. The CDR3 runs 14 residues. The germline V gene has CDR1 MDHEN and CDR2 SYDVKM. CDR3 DNA sequence: TGTGCCAGCAGTTTAAGTCTGGGGCCCACTGAAGCTTTCTTT. As protein: CASSLSLGPTEAFF.

The chain carries TRBV19 and TRBJ1-5, with D possibly matching TRBD1 (5 bases). Germline loops: CDR1 LNHDA, CDR2 SQIVND (reference sequence). V lost 7 bases and J 4 bases, leaving 11 bases between the germline ends. This CDR3 spans 13 amino acids. The CDR3 is CASISRANQPQHF. CDR3 DNA: TGTGCCAGTATCAGCAGGGCGAATCAGCCCCAGCATTTT.

This clone has only a few counts. The chain employs TRBV7-2 and TRBJ1-5; 10 nucleotides align to TRBD1. With V trimmed by 5 bases and J by 3 bases, 4 bases remained unmatched. Germline loops: CDR1 SGHTA, CDR2 FQGNSA. This CDR3 is built from 15 residues. The CDR3, as DNA: TGTGCCAGCAGCCCTGGGACAGGGGTCAATCAGCCCCAGCATTTT. Protein sequence: CASSPGTGVNQPQHF.

The CDR3 region is CATSRVRPSSTLSTDTQYF. In DNA form, the CDR3 reads TGTGCCACCAGCAGAGTTCGGCCTAGCTCGACACTTAGCACAGATACGCAGTATTTT. The rearrangement joins TRBV15 to TRBJ2-3, with a possible D match to TRBD2 (5 bases). The CDR3 spans 19 residues. V was cut by 1 base and J by 0 bases, with 20 bases left in between. Germline lookup yields CDR1 LNHNV and CDR2 YYDKDF (reference sequence).

The chain has TRBV5-6 and TRBJ2-3; tentatively, D is TRBD1 (5 bases). V lost 0 bases and J lost 11, with 7 bases in between. This CDR3 is built from 11 residues. CDR1 and CDR2 (germline): SGHDT, YYEEEE. In nucleotides, the CDR3 is TGTGCCAGCAGCTTGGGTCAGGGGCAGTATTTT. Amino acids: CASSLGQGQYF.

The J gene is TRBJ2-1, the V gene TRBV5-1; D may be TRBD1 (5 bases). This CDR3 region has 14 residues. Deletions cut 0 bases from V and 7 bases from J, with 11 bases between. Per germline, CDR1 SGHRS and CDR2 YFSETQ. Here the CDR3 reads CASSLAGRANEQFF. The CDR3 DNA sequence: TGCGCCAGCAGCTTGGCCGGCAGGGCTAATGAGCAGTTCTTC.